This T cell receptor beta chain is drawn from a study of cytomegalovirus exposure and HLA in healthy donors (dated by TCRdb to 2015 to 2018). As for the study more broadly: An earlier analysis of several hundred of the donors reported approximately 280 Gb of sequence data and around 100 million unique TCR beta sequences obtained from approximately 180 million T cells. About 300 gigabases of sequencing data and around 87 million unique TCR sequences were included in an early release covering around 650 HLA-typed donors. The genetic ancestry cluster associated with self-reported Caucasian donors included roughly 84% of the roughly 410 genotyped donors. The study aimed to test whether signatures of past pathogen exposure could be identified by cataloging public T cell receptors. Using immunosequencing, the study profiled T cell repertoires from about 610 subjects and related those repertoires to cytomegalovirus serostatus. In addition to the first cohort of hundreds of subjects, a separate validation cohort of 120 different subjects was used. To predict cytomegalovirus infection status, the study combined high-throughput TCR immunosequencing, statistical association of individual TCRs with disease status, and machine learning. A later analysis re-examined previously published TCR beta repertoires from about 700 donors and added high-resolution HLA genotyping to investigate patterns of TCR occurrence. Rather than using new phenotypic data, the later analysis identified candidate immune exposures from TCR beta sequences and from how often those sequences occurred across donors. An earlier analysis of roughly 580 of the donors used high-throughput TCR beta sequencing to judge whether each TCR beta V gene segment behaved as functional or pseudogenic. Donor age, sex, ethnicity and CMV serostatus were collected together with the repertoire data. A later genetic analysis used genome-wide SNP genotypes for about 60% of the roughly 700 donors, treating that subset as a discovery cohort. All discovery cohort repertoires had been generated on a single sequencing platform. Both class I and class II loci were covered by HLA typing, at four-digit resolution. Typing coverage differed by locus: A, B, C, DRB1 and DQB1 were typed in roughly 620-640 donors, DQA1 in approximately 520, DPA1 in 600 to 610, and DPB1 in 400 to 490. Because of strong linkage in the cohort, five DR-DQ haplotypes were treated as single units for association and clustering. Across 300 to 400 genotyped donors of the cohort, an average of 235,054 unique TCR beta nucleotide sequences per donor were sequenced, and 15% to 20% of those sequences were non-productive.

CDR1 and CDR2 are drawn from the germline V gene (reference sequence): SEHNR, FQNEAQ. V ends up 5 bases short and J 2 bases short, with an unmatched junction base count of 8. The CDR3 holds 16 amino acids from the cysteine to the phenylalanine. Only the CDR3 portion is preserved as DNA: 48 bases, with reading frame beginning at the first base. What the study reported, not specific to this receptor: At a false discovery rate of 0.05, a later analysis linked fewer than 20,000 TCR beta sequences to specific HLA alleles. Presence/absence analyses assumed roughly uniform sequencing depth across donors, an assumption that may not hold. The 87-base-pair reads could not distinguish some IMGT-functional V segments, including TRBV6-2 and TRBV6-3, so those segments were excluded. Correlated functional status among segregating V segments might reflect linkage disequilibrium, but an unknown experimental factor could not be ruled out. Cytomegalovirus status was reported to be diagnosed by the classifier with high specificity and sensitivity in both the original and validation cohorts. Most TCR sequences were seen in very few donors, while some public TCRs were found in many individuals. According to a later analysis, TCR association rates differed among HLA loci, with DRB1 alleles showing the most associated TCRs and HLA-C alleles showing the fewest. Several of the top co-occurrence clusters appeared to be linked to parvovirus B19, influenza, CMV and Epstein-Barr virus, according to a later analysis. Assigning TCR associations to individual alleles was difficult when HLA alleles, especially DR and DQ, strongly co-occurred. A group of highly shared sequence variants was considered likely to be a technical artifact of the sequencing pipeline. A few of the identified cytomegalovirus-associated TCR beta chains were confirmed in vitro to be specific for cytomegalovirus antigens. In a later analysis, HLA-associated TCR beta chains showed more clonal expansion and lower generation probabilities than non-associated chains that were equally common. A further reported finding was that TCR beta sequences accurately predicted the HLA-A and HLA-B alleles for most subjects in the first cohort. This cohort had only TCR beta chains sequenced, and the lack of alpha or paired-chain data limited which features could be detected. Because HLA typing was missing for some donors at each locus, association tests included only the typed subset. According to a later analysis, most CMV-associated TCR beta chains appeared to be HLA-restricted, and the HLA associations seemed to be driven largely by CMV exposure. In an earlier analysis of some 550 of the donors, most TCR beta V segments were observed in productive rearrangements about 87% or about 30% of the time, broadly matching IMGT annotations. Compared with the approximately 600-donor mean, donors in an Asian-associated ancestry cluster had fewer N-insertions in productive TCRs, according to a later genetic analysis. It was suggested by the authors that the approach could potentially be generalized to other disease states and immunological phenotypes. The study listed 164 TCR beta chains as associated with cytomegalovirus. The only immune exposure information available for the cohort was CMV serostatus. Because counts were too low, about 15 rarely observed V segments, including chromosome 9 orphons, were left out of the earlier analysis of approximately 580 of the donors. A later genetic analysis associated a missense DCLRE1C variant with V-gene and J-gene trimming of TCR beta chains, and an independent cohort replicated the association.

Comments on this clone: What antigen it recognizes has not been identified.

The cohort consisted of approximately 670 healthy bone marrow donors. Cohort members were all nominally healthy when sampled, although unrecorded immune exposures were likely present. The donor tested CMV seronegative and was one of the 352 seronegative cohort members. Each donor provided a peripheral blood sample, and peripheral blood mononuclear cells were used for TCR beta sequencing. The Qiagen DNeasy Blood Extraction Kit was used to extract genomic DNA from the blood cell samples. The method was the immunoSEQ multiplex PCR assay. For the multiplex PCR, a mixture combining 60 forward primers for TCR Vbeta segments and 13 reverse primers for TCR Jbeta segments was used. The CDR3 region of rearranged TCR beta genes was amplified from genomic DNA with a multiplex PCR assay. The amplified TCR beta libraries were sequenced on the Illumina HiSeq System as 87-base-pair reads. Concerning the study's data processing: Across the 670 or so repertoires, a later analysis counted roughly 77 million unique TCR beta chains, about 10 million of which were shared by at least two donors. A nearest-neighbor algorithm error-corrected the raw reads and collapsed the reads into unique sequences, merging closely related sequences to remove PCR and sequencing errors. CDR3 sequences were aligned to IMGT reference sequences to assign V, D and J gene segments. For a sequence to be retained, a match of at least six nucleotides was required to both a V gene segment and a J gene segment. Rearrangements were classified as productive when the CDR3 lacked stop codons and remained in frame with V and J, and all other rearrangements were classified as non-productive. CDR3 was defined by IMGT convention, running from the second conserved V-encoded cysteine to the conserved J-encoded phenylalanine. The earlier analysis of some 580 of the donors excluded any sequence lacking an unambiguous match to a single V gene segment. In an earlier analysis of 587 of the donors, V segments were called functional above 56.7% productive rearrangements and were called segregating when the between-donor standard deviation exceeded 5%. A statistical classification framework was built to diagnose cytomegalovirus status from the catalog of TCR beta chain sequences. A later analysis assigned V and J genes by comparing TCR nucleotide sequences with IMGT/GENE-DB human TR gene sequences. A later analysis assigned CDR3 sequences and most-parsimonious VDJ recombination scenarios with the TCRdist pipeline. A later analysis defined each TCR beta chain by its CDR3 amino acid sequence plus V-gene family, and excluded reads lacking a unique V-gene family. A later analysis removed several hundred highly shared, low-generation-probability nucleotide sequences to deal with suspected cross-contamination and a sequencing artifact. In a later analysis, a clonal expansion index for each public chain was calculated from normalized within-repertoire ranks of inferred template counts. Generation probabilities in a later analysis came from a VDJ recombination model fitted to out-of-frame rearrangements, and those results were checked against IGoR. A later analysis scored TCR-TCR, TCR-HLA and TCR-CMV co-occurrence with hypergeometric tests, applying a repertoire-size bias correction to TCR pairs. To estimate false discovery rates, a later analysis permuted the HLA or CMV assignments 20 times. A later analysis grouped co-occurring TCRs with DBSCAN, adding TCRdist sequence similarity when clustering within HLA-allele-positive subsets. For co-occurrence clustering, repertoires with fewer than 30,000 or more than 120,000 public chains were excluded, along with 4 to 6 repertoires with anomalous nucleotide sharing. The clones in this table, taken by TCRdb from immuneACCESS, are in-frame only. Not every clone is retained; where verified, under half of the shortfall comes from an unresolved V gene, and the cause of the rest is unknown. V, J and clone size derive from that table, while D and trimming were established from the DNA sequence. This sample's records show 120,000 or so clones. The top ten clones comprise around 3.6% of the sample.

The sequence derives from a man aged 18 to 29 in good health and CMV-seronegative. Sequencing used PBMCs. The sequence links TRBV7-9 to TRBJ2-3, with 9 middle bases fitting TRBD1. The DNA sequence reads TGTGCCAGCAGCCCAGGACAGGGGCGCCACACAGATACGCAGTATTTT. This gives the protein CASSPGQGRHTDTQYF.